This TCR beta chain was sequenced during a study of shared clonotypes between healthy human individuals. Clones were read by immunoSEQ multiplex PCR, and TCRdb kept only the in-frame ones, dropping some. The sample holds hundreds of thousands of clones, 90% to 96% seen once. Study-level points and caveats: Inspection by rarefaction showed sorted-subset sequencing to be incomplete despite large depth. Naive subsets, compared against memory subsets, generally had larger estimated richness values.

This CDR3 region has 14 residues. V lost 4 bases and J 4 bases, leaving 13 bases between the germline ends. Worth noting for this clone: Antigen unknown.

Among the donors, all were Caucasian adults who lived in Nashville, Tennessee. Splitting of CD4+ cells produced CD45RA+ naive and CD45RA-negative memory subsets. The sample consisted of naive CD4+ T cells sorted from blood. The subset denotes: CD45RA+ positively selected. This sequence originates from a woman aged 25-40 years in good health. This sequence joins TRBV7-1 and TRBJ1-2, with D tentatively TRBD1 (6 bases). TRBV7-1 is marked as an open reading frame, function uncertain. The CDR3: CASSLEQGSYGYTF. Here the CDR3 DNA reads TGTGCCAGCAGCTTAGAACAGGGATCCTATGGCTACACCTTC.